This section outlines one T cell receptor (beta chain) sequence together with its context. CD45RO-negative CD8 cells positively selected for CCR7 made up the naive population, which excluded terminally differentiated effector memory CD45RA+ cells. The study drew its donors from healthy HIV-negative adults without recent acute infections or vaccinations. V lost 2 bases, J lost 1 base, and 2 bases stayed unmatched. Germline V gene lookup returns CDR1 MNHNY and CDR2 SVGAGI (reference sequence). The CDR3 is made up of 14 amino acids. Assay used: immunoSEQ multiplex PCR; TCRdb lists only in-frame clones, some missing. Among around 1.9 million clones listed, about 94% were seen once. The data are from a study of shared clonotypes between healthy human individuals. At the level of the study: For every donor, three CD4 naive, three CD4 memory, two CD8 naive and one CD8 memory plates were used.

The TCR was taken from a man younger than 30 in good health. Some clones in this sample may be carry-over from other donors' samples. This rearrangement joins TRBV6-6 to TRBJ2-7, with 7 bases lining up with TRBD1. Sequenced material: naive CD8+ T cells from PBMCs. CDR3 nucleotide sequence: TGTGCCAGCAGTTACCGGGACAGTTCCTACGAGCAGTACTTC. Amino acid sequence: CASSYRDSSYEQYF.